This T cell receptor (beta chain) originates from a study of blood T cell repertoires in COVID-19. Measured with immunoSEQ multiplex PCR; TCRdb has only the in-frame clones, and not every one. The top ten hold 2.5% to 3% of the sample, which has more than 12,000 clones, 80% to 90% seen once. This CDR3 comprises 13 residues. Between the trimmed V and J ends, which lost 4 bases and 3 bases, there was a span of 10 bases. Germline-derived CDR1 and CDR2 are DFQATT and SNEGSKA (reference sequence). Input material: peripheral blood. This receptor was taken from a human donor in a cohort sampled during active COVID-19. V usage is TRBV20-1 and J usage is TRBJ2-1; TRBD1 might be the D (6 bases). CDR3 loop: CSAIDRNYNEQFF. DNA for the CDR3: TGCAGTGCTATTGACAGGAACTACAATGAGCAGTTCTTC.